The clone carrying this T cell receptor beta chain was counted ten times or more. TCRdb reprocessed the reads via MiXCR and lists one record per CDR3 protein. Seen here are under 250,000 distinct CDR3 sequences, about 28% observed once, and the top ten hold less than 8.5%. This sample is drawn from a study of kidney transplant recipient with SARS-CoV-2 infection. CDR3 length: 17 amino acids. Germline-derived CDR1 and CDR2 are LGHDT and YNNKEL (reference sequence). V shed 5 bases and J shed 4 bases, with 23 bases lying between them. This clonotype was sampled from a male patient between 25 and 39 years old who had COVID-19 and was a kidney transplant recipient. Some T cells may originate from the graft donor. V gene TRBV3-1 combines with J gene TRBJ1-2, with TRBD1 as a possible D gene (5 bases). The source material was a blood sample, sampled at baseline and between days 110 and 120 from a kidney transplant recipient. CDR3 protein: CASSTVDTLRKTYGYTF. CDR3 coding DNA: TGTGCCAGCAGCACGGTGGACACCCTTCGAAAGACCTATGGCTACACCTTC.